One and the same sample provided the 8 T cell receptor beta chains below, sequenced in a study of metastatic and nonmetastatic thyroid tumors. Thyroid surgery took place with no prior treatment in any patient. TCRdb re-called clones from the PCR reads using MiXCR. The sample consists of about 85,000 clones, roughly 8.6% of them appearing once. The sequenced sample was blood. These receptors came from a female donor with papillary thyroid cancer or a benign thyroid nodule (not recorded which). Some clones in this sample may be carry-over from other donors' samples.

This clone was seen ten or more times. The V call is TRBV9, the J call TRBJ2-2; D might be TRBD1 (5 bases). The CDR3 totals 14 residues. Germline V lookup: CDR1 SGDLS, CDR2 YYNGEE. Here the CDR3 DNA reads TGTGCTACCGAGGCAGGGATGAACACCGGGGAGCTGTTTTTT. Its protein is CATEAGMNTGELFF. The full variable domain, completed using reference TRBV9 and TRBJ2-2, is DSGVTQTPKHLITATGQRVTLRCSPRSGDLSVYWYQQSLDQGLQFLIQYYNGEERAKGNILERFSAQQFPDLHSELNLSSLELGDSALYFCATEAGMNTGELFFGEGSRLTVL.

The rearrangement links TRBV30 to TRBJ1-1; perhaps TRBD1 as D (6 bases). In germline, CDR1 is GTSNPN, CDR2 SVGIG (reference sequence). The CDR3 runs 14 residues. The germline V and J ends were trimmed by 3 bases and 11 bases, with 22 bases remaining between them. The CDR3 here is CAWSYSGGALRAFF. The CDR3 DNA reads TGTGCCTGGAGCTACTCTGGGGGGGCGCTTAGGGCTTTCTTT.

This clone was seen more than once but under ten times. A much more abundant neighbour one base away suggests this may be a read error. The same CDR3 can be traced to other DNA sequences in this sample. The rearrangement uses TRBV10-2 and TRBJ2-1; 14 bases are shared with TRBD2. The V gene's germline CDR1 is WSHSY and CDR2 SAAADI. Losses at the gene ends were 7 bases for V and 10 bases for J; bases not matched to a gene: 12. This CDR3 region has 16 residues. In DNA form, the CDR3 reads TGCGCCAGCACCTCGACCGGGACTAGCGGGGGAGGGGAGCAGTTCTTC. Its translation: CASTSTGTSGGGEQFF.

This clone was seen more than once but under ten times. A much larger clone is a single base away; this may be a read error. The CDR3 DNA reads TGTGCCAGTATTCCCCGGTCCTACACGGATACGCAGTATTTT. Protein product: CASIPRSYTDTQYF. The rearrangement uses TRBV19 and TRBJ2-3; D call uncertain. V lost 7 bases to trimming and J lost 6 bases, with 17 bases between them. The CDR3 runs to 14 residues. Per germline, CDR1 LNHDA and CDR2 SQIVND (reference sequence).

DNA for the CDR3: TGCGCCAGCAGTGAGTCGACGGGTAGCACAGATACGCAGTATTTT. Translating gives CASSESTGSTDTQYF. This chain uses TRBV10-1 with TRBJ2-3; D not resolved. V was clipped by 0 bases and J by 0 bases, with 7 bases between them. This CDR3 is 15 amino acids long. The V gene's germline CDR1 is WNHNN and CDR2 SYGVQD (reference sequence).

Many counts were recorded for this clone. Because the CDR3 is missing its conserved closing phenylalanine or tryptophan, this is likely a read error. The rearrangement uses TRBV6-1 and TRBJ2-7; D uncertain. In germline, CDR1 is MNHNS, CDR2 SASEGT. V was pared by 2 bases and J by 3 bases, with 11 bases between. The CDR3 loop spans 14 amino acids. The CDR3 nucleotides are TGTGCCAGCAGTGAATTGGGCAGCTACTACGAGCAGTACCTC. This gives the protein CASSELGSYYEQYL.

This clone has a count of ten or more. This sequence joins TRBV28 and TRBJ2-2; 11 positions match TRBD2. CDR3 length: 14 residues. The germline V gene encodes CDR1 MDHEN and CDR2 SYDVKM. V gave up 11 bases and J gave up 1 base; unmatched junction bases: 3. The CDR3 nucleotides read TGTGCCGTTAGCGGGGGGGTGAACACCGGGGAGCTGTTTTTT. The encoded protein is CAVSGGVNTGELFF.

The rearrangement uses TRBV2 and TRBJ2-7; no definite D call. Trimming shortened V by 4 bases and J by 3 bases, and 10 bases separated the two germline ends. CDR3 length: 13 residues. Germline values: CDR1 SNHLY, CDR2 FYNNEI. The CDR3 region is CASSVRAIYEQYF. The CDR3 DNA follows: TGTGCCAGCAGTGTCCGGGCCATCTACGAGCAGTACTTC.